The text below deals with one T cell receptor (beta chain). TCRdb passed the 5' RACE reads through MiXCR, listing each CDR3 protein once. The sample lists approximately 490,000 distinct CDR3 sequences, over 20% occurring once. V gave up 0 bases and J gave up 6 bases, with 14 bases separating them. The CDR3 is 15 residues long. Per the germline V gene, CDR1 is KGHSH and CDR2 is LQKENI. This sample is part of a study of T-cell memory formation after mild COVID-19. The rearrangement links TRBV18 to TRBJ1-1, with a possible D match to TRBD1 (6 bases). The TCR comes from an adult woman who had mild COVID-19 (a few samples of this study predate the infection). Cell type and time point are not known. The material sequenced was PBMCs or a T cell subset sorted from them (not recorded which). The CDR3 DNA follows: TGTGCCAGCTCACCACCGGGGGGGCCTCGGGCTGAAGCTTTCTTT. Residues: CASSPPGGPRAEAFF.